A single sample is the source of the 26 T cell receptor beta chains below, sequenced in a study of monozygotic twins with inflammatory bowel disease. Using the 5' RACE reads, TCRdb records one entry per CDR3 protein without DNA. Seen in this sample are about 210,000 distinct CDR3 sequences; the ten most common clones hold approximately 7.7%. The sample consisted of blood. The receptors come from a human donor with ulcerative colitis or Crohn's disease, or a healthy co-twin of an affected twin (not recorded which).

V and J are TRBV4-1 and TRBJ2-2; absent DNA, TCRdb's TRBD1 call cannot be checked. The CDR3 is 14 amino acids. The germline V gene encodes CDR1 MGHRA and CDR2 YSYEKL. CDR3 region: CASSLGQGSGELFF.

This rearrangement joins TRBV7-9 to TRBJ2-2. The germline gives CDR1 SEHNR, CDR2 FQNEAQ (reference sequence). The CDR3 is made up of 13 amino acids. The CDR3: CGSSFPNTGELFF.

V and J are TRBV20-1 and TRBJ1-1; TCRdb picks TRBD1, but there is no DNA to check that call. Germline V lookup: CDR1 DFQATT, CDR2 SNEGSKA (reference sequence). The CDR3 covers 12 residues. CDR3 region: CSAVGQGAQAFF.

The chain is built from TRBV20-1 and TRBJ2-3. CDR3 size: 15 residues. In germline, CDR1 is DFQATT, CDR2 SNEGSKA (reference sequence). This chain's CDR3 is CSARNAAFGTDTQYF.

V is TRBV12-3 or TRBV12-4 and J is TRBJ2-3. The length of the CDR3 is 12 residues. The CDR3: CASSPIGDTQYF.

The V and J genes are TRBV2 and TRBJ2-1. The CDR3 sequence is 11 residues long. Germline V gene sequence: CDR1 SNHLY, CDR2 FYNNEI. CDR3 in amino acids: CASIAVGEQFF.

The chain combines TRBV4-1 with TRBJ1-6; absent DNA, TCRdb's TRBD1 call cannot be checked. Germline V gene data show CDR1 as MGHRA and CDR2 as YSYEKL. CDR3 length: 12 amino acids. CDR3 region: CASSAQGEALHF.

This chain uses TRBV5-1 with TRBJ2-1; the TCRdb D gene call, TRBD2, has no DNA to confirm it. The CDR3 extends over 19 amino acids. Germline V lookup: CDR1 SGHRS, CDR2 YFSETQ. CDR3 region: CASSLGTSGGYVAYNEQFF.

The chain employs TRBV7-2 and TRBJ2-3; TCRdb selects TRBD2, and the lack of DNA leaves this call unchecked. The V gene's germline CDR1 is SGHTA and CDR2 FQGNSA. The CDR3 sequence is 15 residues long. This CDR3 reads CASSLAAGGTDTQYF. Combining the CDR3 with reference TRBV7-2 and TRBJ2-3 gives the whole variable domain GAGVSQSPSNKVTEKGKDVELRCDPISGHTALYWYRQSLGQGLEFLIYFQGNSAPDKSGLPSDRFSAERTGGSVSTLTIQRTQQEDSAVYLCASSLAAGGTDTQYFGPGTRLTVL.

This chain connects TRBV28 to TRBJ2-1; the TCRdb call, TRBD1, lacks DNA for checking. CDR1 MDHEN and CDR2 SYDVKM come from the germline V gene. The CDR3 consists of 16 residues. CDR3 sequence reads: CASSLAGTGFYNEQFF.

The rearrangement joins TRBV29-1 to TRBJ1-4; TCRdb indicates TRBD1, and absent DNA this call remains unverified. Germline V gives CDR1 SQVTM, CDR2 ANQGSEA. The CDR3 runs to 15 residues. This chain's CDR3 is CSVITGTGVNEKLFF.

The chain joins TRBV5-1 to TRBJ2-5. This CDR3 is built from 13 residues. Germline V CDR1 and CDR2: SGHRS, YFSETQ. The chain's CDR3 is CASSLGQQETQYF.

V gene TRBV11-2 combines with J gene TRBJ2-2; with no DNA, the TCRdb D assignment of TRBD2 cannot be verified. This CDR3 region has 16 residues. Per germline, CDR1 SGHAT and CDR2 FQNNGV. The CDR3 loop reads CASSLGRQSGMGELFF.

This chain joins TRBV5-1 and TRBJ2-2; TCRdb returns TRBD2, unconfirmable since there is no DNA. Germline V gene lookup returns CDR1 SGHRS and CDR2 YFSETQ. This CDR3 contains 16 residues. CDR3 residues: CASSLPSGDQTGELFF. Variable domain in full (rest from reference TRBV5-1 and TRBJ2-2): KAGVTQTPRYLIKTRGQQVTLSCSPISGHRSVSWYQQTPGQGLQFLFEYFSETQRNKGNFPGRFSGRQFSNSRSEMNVSTLELGDSALYLCASSLPSGDQTGELFFGEGSRLTVL.

CDR3 loop: CASRPGGNTEAFF. The V and J genes are TRBV6-6 and TRBJ1-1; TCRdb outputs TRBD1, but without DNA this stays unchecked. CDR1 MNHNY and CDR2 SVGAGI come from the germline V gene (reference sequence). The CDR3 loop spans 13 amino acids.

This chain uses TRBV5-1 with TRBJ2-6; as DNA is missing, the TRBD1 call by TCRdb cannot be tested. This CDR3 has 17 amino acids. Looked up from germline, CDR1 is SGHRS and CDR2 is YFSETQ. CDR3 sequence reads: CASSDGTGVSGANVLTF. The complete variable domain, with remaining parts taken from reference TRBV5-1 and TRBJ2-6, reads KAGVTQTPRYLIKTRGQQVTLSCSPISGHRSVSWYQQTPGQGLQFLFEYFSETQRNKGNFPGRFSGRQFSNSRSEMNVSTLELGDSALYLCASSDGTGVSGANVLTFGAGSRLTVL.

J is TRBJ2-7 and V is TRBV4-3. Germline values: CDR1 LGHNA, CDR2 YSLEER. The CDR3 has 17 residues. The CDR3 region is CASSQDRSNPRSYEQYF.

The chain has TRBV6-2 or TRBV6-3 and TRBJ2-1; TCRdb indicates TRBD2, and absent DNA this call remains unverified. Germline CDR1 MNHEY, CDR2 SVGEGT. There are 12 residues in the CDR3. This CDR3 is CASRAGRDEQFF.

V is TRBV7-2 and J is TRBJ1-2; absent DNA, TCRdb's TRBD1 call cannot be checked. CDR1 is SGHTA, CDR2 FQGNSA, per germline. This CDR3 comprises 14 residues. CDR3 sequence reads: CASSFQGQGYGYTF.

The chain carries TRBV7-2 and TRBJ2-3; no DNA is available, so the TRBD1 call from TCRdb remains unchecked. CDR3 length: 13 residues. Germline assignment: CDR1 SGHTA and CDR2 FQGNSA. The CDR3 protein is CASSTGVGDTQYF. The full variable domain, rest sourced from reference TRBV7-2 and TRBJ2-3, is GAGVSQSPSNKVTEKGKDVELRCDPISGHTALYWYRQSLGQGLEFLIYFQGNSAPDKSGLPSDRFSAERTGGSVSTLTIQRTQQEDSAVYLCASSTGVGDTQYFGPGTRLTVL.

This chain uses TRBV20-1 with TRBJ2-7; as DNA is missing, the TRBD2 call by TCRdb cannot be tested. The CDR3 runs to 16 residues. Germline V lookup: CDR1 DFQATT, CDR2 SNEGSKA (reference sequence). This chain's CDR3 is CSARGPLAGLFYEQYF.

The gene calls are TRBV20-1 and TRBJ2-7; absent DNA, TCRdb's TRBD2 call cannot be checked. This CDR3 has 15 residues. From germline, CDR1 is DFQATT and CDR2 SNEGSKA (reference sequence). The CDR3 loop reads CSASSLSLDVYEQYF.

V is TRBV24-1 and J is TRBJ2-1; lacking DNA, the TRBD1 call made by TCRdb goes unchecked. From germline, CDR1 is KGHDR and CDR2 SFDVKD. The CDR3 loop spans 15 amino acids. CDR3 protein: CATSDTSGQGTEQFF.

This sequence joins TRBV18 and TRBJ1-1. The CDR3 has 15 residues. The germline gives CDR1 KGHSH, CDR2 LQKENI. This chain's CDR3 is CASSLERTQNTEAFF. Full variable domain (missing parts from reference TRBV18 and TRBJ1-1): NAGVMQNPRHLVRRRGQEARLRCSPMKGHSHVYWYRQLPEEGLKFMVYLQKENIIDESGMPKERFSAEFPKEGPSILRIQQVVRGDSAAYFCASSLERTQNTEAFFGQGTRLTVV.

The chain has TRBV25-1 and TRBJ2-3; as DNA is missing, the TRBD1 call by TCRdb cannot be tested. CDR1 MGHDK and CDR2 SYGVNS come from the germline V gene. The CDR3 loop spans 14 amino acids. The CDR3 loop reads CASTPPARPDTQYF.

This chain's CDR3 is CASSELAGADTQYF. This rearrangement joins TRBV2 to TRBJ2-3; without DNA, the TCRdb call of TRBD2 cannot be checked. CDR3 length: 14 amino acids. The germline V gene has CDR1 SNHLY and CDR2 FYNNEI.